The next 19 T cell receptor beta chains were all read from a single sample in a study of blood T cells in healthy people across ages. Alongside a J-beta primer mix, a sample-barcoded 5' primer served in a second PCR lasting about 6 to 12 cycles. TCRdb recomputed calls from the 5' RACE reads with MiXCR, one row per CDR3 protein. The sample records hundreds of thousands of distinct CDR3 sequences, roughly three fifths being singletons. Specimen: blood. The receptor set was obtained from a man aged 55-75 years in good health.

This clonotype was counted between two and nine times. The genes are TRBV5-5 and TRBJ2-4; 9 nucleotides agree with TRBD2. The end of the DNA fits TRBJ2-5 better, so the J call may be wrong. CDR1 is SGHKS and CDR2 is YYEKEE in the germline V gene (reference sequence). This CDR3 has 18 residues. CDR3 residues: CASSLGLRGGTTEETQYF. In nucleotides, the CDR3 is TGTGCCAGCAGCTTGGGGTTGCGGGGGGGAACTACTGAGGAGACCCAGTACTTC.

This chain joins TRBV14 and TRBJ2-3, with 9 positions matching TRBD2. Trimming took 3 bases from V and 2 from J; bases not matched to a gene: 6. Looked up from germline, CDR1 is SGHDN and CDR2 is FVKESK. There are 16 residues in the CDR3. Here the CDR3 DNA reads TGTGCCAGCAGCCAGAGTAGCGGGGGATACACAGATACGCAGTATTTT. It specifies CASSQSSGGYTDTQYF.

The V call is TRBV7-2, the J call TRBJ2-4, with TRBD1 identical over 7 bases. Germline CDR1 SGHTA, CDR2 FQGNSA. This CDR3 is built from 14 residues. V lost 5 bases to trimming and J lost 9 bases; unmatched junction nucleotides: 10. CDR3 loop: CASSTQTGSSIQYF. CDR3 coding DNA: TGTGCCAGCAGCACCCAGACAGGGTCAAGCATTCAGTACTTC.

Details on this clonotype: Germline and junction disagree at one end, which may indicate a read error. The CDR3 DNA sequence: TGCGCCGGCAGCTTGCGGGCTAGCGGGGGATGGGAGACCCAGTACTTC. Protein sequence: CAGSLRASGGWETQYF. V and J are TRBV5-1 and TRBJ2-5; 10 bases match TRBD2. The CDR3 consists of 16 residues. Germline V lookup: CDR1 SGHRS, CDR2 YFSETQ.

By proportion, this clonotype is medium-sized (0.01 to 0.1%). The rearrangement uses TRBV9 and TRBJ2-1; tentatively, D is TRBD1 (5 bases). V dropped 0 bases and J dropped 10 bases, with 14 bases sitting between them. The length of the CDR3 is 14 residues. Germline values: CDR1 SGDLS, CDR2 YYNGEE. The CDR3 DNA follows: TGTGCCAGCAGCGTAGAGACAGCCCCCGGGGAGCAGTTCTTC. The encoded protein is CASSVETAPGEQFF. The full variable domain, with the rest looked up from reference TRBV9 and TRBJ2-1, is DSGVTQTPKHLITATGQRVTLRCSPRSGDLSVYWYQQSLDQGLQFLIQYYNGEERAKGNILERFSAQQFPDLHSELNLSSLELGDSALYFCASSVETAPGEQFFGPGTRLTVL.

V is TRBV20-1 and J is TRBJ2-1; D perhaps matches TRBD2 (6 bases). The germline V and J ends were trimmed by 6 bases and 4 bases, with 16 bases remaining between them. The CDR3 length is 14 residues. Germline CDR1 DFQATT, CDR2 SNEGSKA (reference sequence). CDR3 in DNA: TGCAGTGCCAGGCAAGCGGGTTCGTACAATGAGCAGTTCTTC. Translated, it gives CSARQAGSYNEQFF.

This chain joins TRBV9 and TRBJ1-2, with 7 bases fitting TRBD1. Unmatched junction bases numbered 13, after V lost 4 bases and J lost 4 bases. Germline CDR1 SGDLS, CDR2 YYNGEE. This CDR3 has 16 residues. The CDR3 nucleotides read TGTGCCAGCAGCCCCAAGAGCACCGGGACAGTCTATGGCTACACCTTC. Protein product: CASSPKSTGTVYGYTF.

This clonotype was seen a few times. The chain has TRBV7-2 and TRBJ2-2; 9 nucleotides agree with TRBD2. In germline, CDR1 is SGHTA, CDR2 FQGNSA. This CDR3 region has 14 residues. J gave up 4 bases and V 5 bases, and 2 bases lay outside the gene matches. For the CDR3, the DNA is TGTGCCAGCAGCAGGACTAGCGTCACCGGGGAGCTGTTTTTT. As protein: CASSRTSVTGELFF. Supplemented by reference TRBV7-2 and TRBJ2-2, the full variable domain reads GAGVSQSPSNKVTEKGKDVELRCDPISGHTALYWYRQSLGQGLEFLIYFQGNSAPDKSGLPSDRFSAERTGGSVSTLTIQRTQQEDSAVYLCASSRTSVTGELFFGEGSRLTVL.

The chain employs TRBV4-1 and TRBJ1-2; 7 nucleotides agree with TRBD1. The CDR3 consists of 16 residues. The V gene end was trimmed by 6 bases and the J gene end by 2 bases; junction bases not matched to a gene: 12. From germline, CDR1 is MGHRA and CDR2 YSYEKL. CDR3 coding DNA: TGCGCCAGCAGGAGTCAGGGGCAGGGGGGGAACTATGGCTACACCTTC. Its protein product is CASRSQGQGGNYGYTF.

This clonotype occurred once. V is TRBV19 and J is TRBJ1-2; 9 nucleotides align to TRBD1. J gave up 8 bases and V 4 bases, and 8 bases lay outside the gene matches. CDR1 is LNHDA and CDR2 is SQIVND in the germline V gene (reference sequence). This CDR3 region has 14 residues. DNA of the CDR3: TGTGCCAGTAGTACCACAGGGGGCAGGAGCGGCTACACCTTC. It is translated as CASSTTGGRSGYTF. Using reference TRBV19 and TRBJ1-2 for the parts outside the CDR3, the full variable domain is DGGITQSPKYLFRKEGQNVTLSCEQNLNHDAMYWYRQDPGQGLRLIYYSQIVNDFQKGDIAEGYSVSREKKESFPLTVTSAQKNPTAFYLCASSTTGGRSGYTFGSGTRLTVV.

The CDR3 protein is CAISPDRATVGYTF. The CDR3 nucleotides read TGTGCCATCAGCCCGGACAGGGCCACGGTTGGCTACACCTTC. The V gene is TRBV10-3, the J gene TRBJ1-2; 8 bases are a match to TRBD1. V was clipped by 6 bases and J by 7 bases; unmatched bases: 10. CDR1 is ENHRY, CDR2 SYGVKD, per germline. This CDR3 contains 14 residues.

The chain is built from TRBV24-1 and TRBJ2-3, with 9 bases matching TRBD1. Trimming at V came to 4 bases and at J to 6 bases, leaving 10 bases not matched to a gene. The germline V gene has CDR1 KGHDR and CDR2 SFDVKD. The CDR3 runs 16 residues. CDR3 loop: CATSDQTGGIWDTQYF. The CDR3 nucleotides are TGTGCCACCAGTGACCAAACAGGGGGCATATGGGATACGCAGTATTTT.

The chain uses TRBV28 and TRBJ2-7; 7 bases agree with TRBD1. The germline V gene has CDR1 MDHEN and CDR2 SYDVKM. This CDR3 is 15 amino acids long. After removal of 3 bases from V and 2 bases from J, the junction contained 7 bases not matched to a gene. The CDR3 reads CASSLDRFTTYEQYF. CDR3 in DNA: TGTGCCAGCAGTTTGGACAGGTTTACAACCTACGAGCAGTACTTC.

The CDR3 loop reads CATSRDGRGQETQYF. The CDR3 coding sequence is TGTGCCACCAGCAGAGATGGGAGGGGGCAAGAGACCCAGTACTTC. V and J are TRBV15 and TRBJ2-5; D is possibly TRBD2 (7 bases). V was trimmed by 0 bases and J by 2 bases, leaving 10 bases between them. The CDR3 runs to 15 residues. Germline lookup yields CDR1 LNHNV and CDR2 YYDKDF (reference sequence). The whole variable domain, filled in from reference TRBV15 and TRBJ2-5, reads DAMVIQNPRYQVTQFGKPVTLSCSQTLNHNVMYWYQQKSSQAPKLLFHYYDKDFNNEADTPDNFQSRRPNTSFCFLDIRSPGLGDTAMYLCATSRDGRGQETQYFGPGTRLLVL.

The CDR3 nucleotides are TGCAGTGCCCCTCCGAGAGGGGGTCAAGCTTTCTTT. This translates into CSAPPRGGQAFF. This rearrangement joins TRBV20-1 to TRBJ1-1; TRBD1 is a possible D gene (6 bases). This CDR3 contains 12 residues. The V gene's germline CDR1 is DFQATT and CDR2 SNEGSKA (reference sequence). V was trimmed by 6 bases and J by 9 bases, leaving 17 bases between them.

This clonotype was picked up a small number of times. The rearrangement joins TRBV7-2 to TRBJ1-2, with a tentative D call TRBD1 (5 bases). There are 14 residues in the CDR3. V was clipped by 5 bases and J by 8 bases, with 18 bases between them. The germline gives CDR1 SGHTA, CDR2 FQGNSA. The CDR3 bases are TGTGCCAGCAGCGACGTGGGCAGGGTAACGGGCTACACCTTC. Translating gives CASSDVGRVTGYTF.

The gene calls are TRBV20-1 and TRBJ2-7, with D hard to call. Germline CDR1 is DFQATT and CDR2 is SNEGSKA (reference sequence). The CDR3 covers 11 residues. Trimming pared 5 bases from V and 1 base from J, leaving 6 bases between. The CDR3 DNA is TGCAGTGCTTCCGGGTCCTACGAGCAGTACTTC. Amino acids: CSASGSYEQYF.

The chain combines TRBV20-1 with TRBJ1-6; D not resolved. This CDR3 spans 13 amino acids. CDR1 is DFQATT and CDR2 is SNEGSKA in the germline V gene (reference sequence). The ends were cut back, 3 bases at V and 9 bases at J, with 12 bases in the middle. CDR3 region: CSARKIGGSPLHF. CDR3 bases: TGCAGTGCTAGGAAAATTGGCGGTTCACCCCTCCACTTT.

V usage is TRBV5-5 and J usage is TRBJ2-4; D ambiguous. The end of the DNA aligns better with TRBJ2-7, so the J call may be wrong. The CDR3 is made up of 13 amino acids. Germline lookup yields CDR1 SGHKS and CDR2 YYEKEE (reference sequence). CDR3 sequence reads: CASSPLVSAEQYF. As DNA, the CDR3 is TGTGCCAGCAGCCCCTTAGTGTCGGCCGAGCAGTACTTC.